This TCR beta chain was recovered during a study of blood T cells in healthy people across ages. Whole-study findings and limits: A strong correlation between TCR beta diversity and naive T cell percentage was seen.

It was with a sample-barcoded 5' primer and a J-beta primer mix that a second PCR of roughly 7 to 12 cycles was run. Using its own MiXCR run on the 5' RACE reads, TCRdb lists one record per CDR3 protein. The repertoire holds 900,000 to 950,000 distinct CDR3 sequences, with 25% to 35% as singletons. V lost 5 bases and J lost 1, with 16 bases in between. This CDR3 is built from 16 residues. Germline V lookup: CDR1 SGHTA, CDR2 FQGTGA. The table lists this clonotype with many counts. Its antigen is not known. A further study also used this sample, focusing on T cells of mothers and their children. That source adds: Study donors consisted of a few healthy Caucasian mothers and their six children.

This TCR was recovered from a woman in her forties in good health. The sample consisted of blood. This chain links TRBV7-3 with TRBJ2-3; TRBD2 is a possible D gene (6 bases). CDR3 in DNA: TGTGCCAGCAGCCTGGACCGGGGGATGGGCACAGATACGCAGTATTTT. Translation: CASSLDRGMGTDTQYF.